This TCR beta chain came from a study of patients and donors after allogeneic stem cell transplantation. This clonotype was seen only a few times. TCRdb re-called the RT-PCR reads through MiXCR, storing one row per CDR3 protein. This sample carries roughly 140,000 distinct CDR3 sequences, about a third of them seen once, and the ten largest clones take around 50%. CDR1 is SGHRS and CDR2 is YFSETQ in the germline V gene. This CDR3 has 15 residues. V lost 1 base and J 6 bases, leaving 16 bases between the germline ends. The receptor comes from a human donor who was either an allogeneic HSCT recipient or a stem cell or donor lymphocyte infusion donor (not recorded which). It is not recorded whose cells these are; they may come from a transplant donor. Sequencing was performed on blood, either unsorted or a sorted T cell fraction (not recorded which). The chain joins TRBV5-1 to TRBJ1-2; perhaps TRBD1 as D (6 bases). The CDR3 is CASSLRWGLSHGYTF. The DNA of the CDR3 is TGCGCCAGCAGCTTGAGATGGGGGCTCTCTCATGGCTACACCTTC.